The rows below give T cell receptor beta chains drawn from one sample of a study of identical twins. MiXCR, applied by TCRdb to the 5' RACE reads, yields one record per CDR3 protein. Of around 1.7 million distinct CDR3 sequences listed, about 32% were seen once; the top ten hold about 0.3%. The sample was cord blood. Every receptor here comes from a newborn girl in good health. Each CDR3 is given with its conserved first and last residue. Fields, in order: clone size, V gene, J gene, D gene, CDR3 protein, CDR3 DNA. D genes are given only for firm matches. A clone size is listed for some rows: how often the clone was seen (once, few, many), or a class if it is expanded.

clone_size: few; v_call: TRBV4-1; j_call: TRBJ1-1; d_call: TRBD1; cdr3_aa: CASSQRIHGQGTEAFF; cdr3_nt: TGCGCCAGCAGCCAACGAATTCACGGACAGGGCACTGAAGCTTTCTTT
clone_size: many; v_call: TRBV12-3/TRBV12-4; j_call: TRBJ2-7; d_call: .; cdr3_aa: CASSPGHSSYEQYF; cdr3_nt: TGTGCCAGCAGTCCGGGACACAGCTCCTACGAGCAGTACTTC
clone_size: .; v_call: TRBV28; j_call: TRBJ2-3; d_call: .; cdr3_aa: CASSLGLDNTDTQYF; cdr3_nt: TGTGCCAGCAGTTTGGGACTGGATAACACAGATACGCAGTATTTT
clone_size: .; v_call: TRBV20-1; j_call: TRBJ1-1; d_call: .; cdr3_aa: CSASSGANTEAFF; cdr3_nt: TGCAGTGCTAGCTCAGGGGCCAACACTGAAGCTTTCTTT
clone_size: .; v_call: TRBV12-3/TRBV12-4; j_call: TRBJ1-2; d_call: TRBD1; cdr3_aa: CASSYRTGGDGYTF; cdr3_nt: TGTGCCAGCAGTTATAGGACAGGTGGGGATGGCTACACCTTC
clone_size: many; v_call: TRBV6-5; j_call: TRBJ2-3; d_call: .; cdr3_aa: CASTYAGGDTQYF; cdr3_nt: TGTGCCAGCACCTACGCGGGCGGCGATACGCAGTATTTT
clone_size: .; v_call: TRBV4-2; j_call: TRBJ1-4; d_call: TRBD1; cdr3_aa: CASSSRRGTGGESGEKLFF; cdr3_nt: TGTGCCAGCAGCTCGAGACGCGGGACAGGGGGCGAGTCGGGTGAAAAACTGTTTTTT
clone_size: many; v_call: TRBV5-1; j_call: TRBJ1-2; d_call: TRBD1; cdr3_aa: CASSSLRGGYGYTF; cdr3_nt: TGCGCCAGCAGCTCTCTCAGGGGGGGCTATGGCTACACCTTC
clone_size: few; v_call: TRBV12-3/TRBV12-4; j_call: TRBJ2-1; d_call: .; cdr3_aa: CASSFSGAGTNNEQFF; cdr3_nt: TGTGCCAGCAGTTTCTCTGGGGCAGGGACGAACAATGAGCAGTTCTTC
clone_size: .; v_call: TRBV5-8; j_call: TRBJ2-7; d_call: .; cdr3_aa: CVSSLAGSLPYNEQYF; cdr3_nt: TGTGTCAGCAGCTTGGCGGGGTCGCTTCCCTACAATGAGCAGTACTTC
clone_size: many; v_call: TRBV6-5; j_call: TRBJ2-7; d_call: .; cdr3_aa: CASSYSLGEAYEQYF; cdr3_nt: TGTGCCAGCAGTTACTCGCTAGGGGAAGCCTACGAGCAGTACTTC
clone_size: .; v_call: TRBV12-3/TRBV12-4; j_call: TRBJ2-6; d_call: .; cdr3_aa: CASSPLWGGGANVLTF; cdr3_nt: TGTGCCAGCAGTCCTCTATGGGGTGGTGGGGCCAACGTCCTGACTTTC
clone_size: few; v_call: TRBV3-1; j_call: TRBJ2-7; d_call: .; cdr3_aa: CASSQGIAYEQYF; cdr3_nt: TGTGCCAGCAGCCAAGGAATAGCGTACGAGCAGTACTTC
clone_size: .; v_call: TRBV7-2; j_call: TRBJ1-2; d_call: .; cdr3_aa: CASSLNPGRRDYGYTF; cdr3_nt: TGTGCCAGCAGCTTAAACCCAGGGCGTCGGGACTATGGCTACACCTTC
clone_size: many; v_call: TRBV12-3/TRBV12-4; j_call: TRBJ2-7; d_call: .; cdr3_aa: CASRDYYEQYF; cdr3_nt: TGTGCCAGCAGGGACTACTACGAGCAGTACTTC
clone_size: once; v_call: TRBV5-6; j_call: TRBJ2-5; d_call: .; cdr3_aa: CASSLFFPGLRYQETQYF; cdr3_nt: TGTGCCAGCAGCTTGTTTTTCCCGGGACTGCGGTACCAAGAGACCCAGTACTTC
clone_size: few; v_call: TRBV9; j_call: TRBJ2-1; d_call: .; cdr3_aa: CASSPTAIRQFF; cdr3_nt: TGTGCCAGCAGCCCGACAGCGATCCGGCAGTTCTTC
clone_size: many; v_call: TRBV13; j_call: TRBJ2-4; d_call: TRBD1; cdr3_aa: CASSDRVSWSPKNIQYF; cdr3_nt: TGTGCCAGCAGCGACAGGGTATCGTGGTCTCCCAAAAACATTCAGTACTTC
clone_size: few; v_call: TRBV6-6; j_call: TRBJ2-4; d_call: .; cdr3_aa: CASTQLAKNIQYF; cdr3_nt: TGTGCCAGCACACAGCTAGCCAAAAACATTCAGTACTTC
clone_size: .; v_call: TRBV29-1; j_call: TRBJ1-2; d_call: .; cdr3_aa: CSVGGRYGYTF; cdr3_nt: TGCAGCGTTGGGGGGAGATATGGCTACACCTTC
clone_size: .; v_call: TRBV29-1; j_call: TRBJ1-3; d_call: .; cdr3_aa: CSADPISGNTIYF; cdr3_nt: TGCAGCGCGGATCCCATCTCTGGAAACACCATATATTTT
clone_size: few; v_call: TRBV9; j_call: TRBJ2-3; d_call: .; cdr3_aa: CASSAPRDFTDTQYF; cdr3_nt: TGTGCCAGCAGCGCTCCTCGGGACTTCACAGATACGCAGTATTTT
clone_size: .; v_call: TRBV20-1; j_call: TRBJ2-5; d_call: TRBD1; cdr3_aa: CSARAPYRGQETQYF; cdr3_nt: TGCAGTGCTAGAGCTCCGTACAGGGGTCAAGAGACCCAGTACTTC
clone_size: .; v_call: TRBV20-1; j_call: TRBJ2-5; d_call: TRBD2; cdr3_aa: CSASVFAGVQETQYF; cdr3_nt: TGCAGTGCTAGCGTCTTTGCGGGGGTTCAAGAGACCCAGTACTTC
clone_size: many; v_call: TRBV27; j_call: TRBJ2-1; d_call: TRBD2; cdr3_aa: CASSFSGLAAYEQFF; cdr3_nt: TGTGCCAGCAGTTTCAGTGGACTAGCGGCCTATGAGCAGTTCTTC
clone_size: many; v_call: TRBV4-1; j_call: TRBJ2-1; d_call: .; cdr3_aa: CASSQVSDRRQFF; cdr3_nt: TGCGCCAGCAGCCAAGTAAGTGATAGGAGGCAGTTCTTC
clone_size: many; v_call: TRBV27; j_call: TRBJ2-1; d_call: TRBD2; cdr3_aa: CASSLRLAGGVDEQFF; cdr3_nt: TGTGCCAGCAGTTTACGACTAGCGGGGGGTGTGGATGAGCAGTTCTTC
clone_size: .; v_call: TRBV12-3/TRBV12-4; j_call: TRBJ1-6; d_call: TRBD1; cdr3_aa: CASSFGRGTNSPLHF; cdr3_nt: TGTGCCAGCAGTTTCGGCAGGGGGACTAATTCACCCCTCCACTTT